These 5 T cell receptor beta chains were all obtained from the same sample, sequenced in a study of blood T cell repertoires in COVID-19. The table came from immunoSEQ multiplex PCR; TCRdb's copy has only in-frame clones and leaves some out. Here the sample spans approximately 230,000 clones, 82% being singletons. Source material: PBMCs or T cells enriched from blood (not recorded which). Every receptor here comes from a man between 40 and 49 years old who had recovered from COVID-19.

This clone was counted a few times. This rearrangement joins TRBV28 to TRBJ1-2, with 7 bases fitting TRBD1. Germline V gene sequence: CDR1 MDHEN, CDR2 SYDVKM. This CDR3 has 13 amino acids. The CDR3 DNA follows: TGTGACAGGGCAGGGGGGTTCCTAGATGGCTACACCTTC. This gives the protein CDRAGGFLDGYTF.

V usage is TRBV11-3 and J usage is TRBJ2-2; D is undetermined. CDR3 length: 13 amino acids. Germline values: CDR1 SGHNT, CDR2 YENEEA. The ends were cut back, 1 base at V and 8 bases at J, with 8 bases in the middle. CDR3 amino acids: CASSLGAMGELFF. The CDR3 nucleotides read TGTGCCAGCAGCTTAGGGGCGATGGGGGAGCTGTTTTTT.

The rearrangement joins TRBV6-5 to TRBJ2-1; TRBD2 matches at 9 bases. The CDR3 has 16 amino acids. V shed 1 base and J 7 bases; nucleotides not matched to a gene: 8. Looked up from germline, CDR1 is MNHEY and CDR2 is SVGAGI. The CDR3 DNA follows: TGTGCCAGCAGTTACTACGGCGGGAGGGCCTTGAATGAGCAGTTCTTC. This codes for CASSYYGGRALNEQFF.

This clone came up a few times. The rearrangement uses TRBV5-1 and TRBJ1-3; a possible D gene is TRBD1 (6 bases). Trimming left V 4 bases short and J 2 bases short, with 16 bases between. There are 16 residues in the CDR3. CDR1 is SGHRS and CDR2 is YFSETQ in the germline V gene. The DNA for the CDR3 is TGCGCCAGCAGCCCCGTGACAGGAGTGGCTGGAAACACCATATATTTT. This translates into CASSPVTGVAGNTIYF.

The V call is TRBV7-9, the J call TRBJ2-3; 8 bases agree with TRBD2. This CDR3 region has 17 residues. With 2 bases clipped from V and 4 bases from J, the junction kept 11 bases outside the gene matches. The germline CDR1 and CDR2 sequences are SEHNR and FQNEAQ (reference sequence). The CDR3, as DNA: TGTGCCAGCAGCTTATGGGGCAGCGGGAGTAGGGCAGATACGCAGTATTTT. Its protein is CASSLWGSGSRADTQYF.